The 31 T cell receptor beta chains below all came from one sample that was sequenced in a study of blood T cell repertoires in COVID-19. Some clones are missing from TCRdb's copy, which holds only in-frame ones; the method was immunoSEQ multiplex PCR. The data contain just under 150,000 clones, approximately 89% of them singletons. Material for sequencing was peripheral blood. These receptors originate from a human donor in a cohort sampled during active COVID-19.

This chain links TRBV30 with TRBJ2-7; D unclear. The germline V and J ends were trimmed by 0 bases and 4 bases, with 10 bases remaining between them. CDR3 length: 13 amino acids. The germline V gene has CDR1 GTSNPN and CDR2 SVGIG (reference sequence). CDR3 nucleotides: TGTGCCTGGAGTGTAAATCTTCGGTACGAGCAGTACTTC. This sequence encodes CAWSVNLRYEQYF. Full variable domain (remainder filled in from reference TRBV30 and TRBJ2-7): SQTIHQWPATLVQPVGSPLSLECTVEGTSNPNLYWYRQAAGRGLQLLFYSVGIGQISSEVPQNLSASRPQDRQFILSSKKLLLSDSGFYLCAWSVNLRYEQYFGPGTRLTVT.

The CDR3 here is CASSQAWGREQYF. As DNA, the CDR3 is TGTGCCAGCAGCCAAGCTTGGGGCAGGGAGCAGTACTTC. This chain links TRBV14 with TRBJ2-7; possible D gene TRBD1, 5 bases. The germline gives CDR1 SGHDN, CDR2 FVKESK. The CDR3 is made up of 13 amino acids. V lost 1 base, J lost 7 bases, and 11 bases lay in between.

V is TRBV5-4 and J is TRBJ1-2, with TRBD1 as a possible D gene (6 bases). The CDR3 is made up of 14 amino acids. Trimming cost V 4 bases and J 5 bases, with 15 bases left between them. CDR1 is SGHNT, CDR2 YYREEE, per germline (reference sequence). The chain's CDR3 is CASSRGGQTYGYTF. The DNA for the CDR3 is TGTGCCAGCAGCAGAGGAGGACAGACTTATGGCTACACCTTC.

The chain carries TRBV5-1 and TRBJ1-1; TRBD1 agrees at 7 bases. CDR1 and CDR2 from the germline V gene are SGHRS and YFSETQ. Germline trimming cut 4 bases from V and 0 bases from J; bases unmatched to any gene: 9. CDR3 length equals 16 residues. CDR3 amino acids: CASSGKLTGLNTEAFF. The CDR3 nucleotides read TGCGCCAGCAGCGGCAAGCTGACAGGGCTGAACACTGAAGCTTTCTTT.

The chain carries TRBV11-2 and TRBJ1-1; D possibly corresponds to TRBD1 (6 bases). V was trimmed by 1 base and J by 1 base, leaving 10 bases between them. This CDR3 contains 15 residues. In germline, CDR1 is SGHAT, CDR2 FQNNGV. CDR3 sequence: CASSLAGQWNTEAFF. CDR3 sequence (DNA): TGTGCCAGCAGCTTAGCCGGACAGTGGAACACTGAAGCTTTCTTT. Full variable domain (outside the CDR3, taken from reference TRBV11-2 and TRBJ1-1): EAGVAQSPRYKIIEKRQSVAFWCNPISGHATLYWYQQILGQGPKLLIQFQNNGVVDDSQLPKDRFSAERLKGVDSTLKIQPAKLEDSAVYLCASSLAGQWNTEAFFGQGTRLTVV.

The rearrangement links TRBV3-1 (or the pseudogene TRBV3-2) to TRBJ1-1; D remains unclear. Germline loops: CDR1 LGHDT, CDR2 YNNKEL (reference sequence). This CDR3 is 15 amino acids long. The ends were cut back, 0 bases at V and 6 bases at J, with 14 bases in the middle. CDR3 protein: CASSQDPWADAEAFF. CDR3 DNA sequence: TGTGCCAGCAGCCAAGATCCTTGGGCCGACGCTGAAGCTTTCTTT.

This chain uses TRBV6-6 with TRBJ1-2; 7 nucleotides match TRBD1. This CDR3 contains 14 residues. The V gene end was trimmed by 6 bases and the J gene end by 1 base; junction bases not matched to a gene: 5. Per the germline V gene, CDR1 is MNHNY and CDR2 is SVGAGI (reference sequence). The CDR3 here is CASRSGQINYGYTF. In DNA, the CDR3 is TGTGCCAGCAGGTCGGGACAGATTAACTATGGCTACACCTTC.

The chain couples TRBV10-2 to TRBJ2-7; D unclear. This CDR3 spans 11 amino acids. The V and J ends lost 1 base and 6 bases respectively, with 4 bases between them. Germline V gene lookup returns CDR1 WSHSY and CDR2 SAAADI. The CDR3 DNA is TGCGCCAGCAGTGAGTACGGCGAGCAGTACTTC. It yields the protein CASSEYGEQYF.

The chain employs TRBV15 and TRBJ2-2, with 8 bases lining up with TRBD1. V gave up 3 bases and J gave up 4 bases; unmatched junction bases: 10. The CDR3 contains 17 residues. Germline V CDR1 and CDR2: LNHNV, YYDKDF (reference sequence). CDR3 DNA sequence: TGTGCCACCAGCAGGGACAGGGCGTTAGGACTCACCGGGGAGCTGTTTTTT. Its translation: CATSRDRALGLTGELFF.

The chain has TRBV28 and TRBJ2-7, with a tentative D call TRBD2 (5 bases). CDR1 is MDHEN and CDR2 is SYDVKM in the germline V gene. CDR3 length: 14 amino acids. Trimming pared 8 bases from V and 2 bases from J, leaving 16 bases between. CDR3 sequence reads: CASSAGQEAYEQYF. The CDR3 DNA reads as TGTGCCAGCTCCGCGGGCCAAGAGGCCTACGAGCAGTACTTC.

CDR3 loop: CATSPWGGLAAMAGELFF. CDR3 DNA sequence: TGTGCCACCAGCCCCTGGGGGGGACTAGCAGCGATGGCCGGGGAGCTGTTTTTT. J is TRBJ2-2 and V is TRBV15; 9 bases align to TRBD2. Germline-derived CDR1 and CDR2 are LNHNV and YYDKDF (reference sequence). Losses at the gene ends were 5 bases for V and 6 bases for J; bases not matched to a gene: 16. The CDR3 sequence is 18 residues long.

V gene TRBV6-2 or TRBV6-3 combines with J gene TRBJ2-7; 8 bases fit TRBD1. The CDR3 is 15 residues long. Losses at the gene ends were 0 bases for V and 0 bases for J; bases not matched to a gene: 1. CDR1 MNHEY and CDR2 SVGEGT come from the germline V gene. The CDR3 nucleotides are TGTGCCAGCAGTTACTCCGGGACAGGCTCCTACGAGCAGTACTTC. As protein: CASSYSGTGSYEQYF.

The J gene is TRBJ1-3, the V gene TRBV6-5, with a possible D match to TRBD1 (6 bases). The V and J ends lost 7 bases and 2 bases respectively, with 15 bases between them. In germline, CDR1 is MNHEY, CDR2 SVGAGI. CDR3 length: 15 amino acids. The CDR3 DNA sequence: TGTGCCAGCACCAGAGCCCAGGGGACTGGAAACACCATATATTTT. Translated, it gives CASTRAQGTGNTIYF.

The CDR3 nucleotides are TGTGCCAGCAGTTTATTAGGGGTAGCAGAGACCCAGTACTTC. Its translation: CASSLLGVAETQYF. The rearrangement uses TRBV27 and TRBJ2-5, with a weak D call TRBD1 (5 bases). V gave up 1 base and J gave up 4 bases, with 10 bases separating them. Germline V gene data show CDR1 as MNHEY and CDR2 as SMNVEV (reference sequence). This CDR3 region has 14 residues.

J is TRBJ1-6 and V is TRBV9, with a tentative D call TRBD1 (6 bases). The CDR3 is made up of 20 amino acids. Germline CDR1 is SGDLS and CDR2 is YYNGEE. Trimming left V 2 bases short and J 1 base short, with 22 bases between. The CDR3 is CASSVHPSTGKGSYNSPLHF. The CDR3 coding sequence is TGTGCCAGCAGCGTTCACCCCTCTACAGGGAAGGGGTCCTATAATTCACCCCTCCACTTT.

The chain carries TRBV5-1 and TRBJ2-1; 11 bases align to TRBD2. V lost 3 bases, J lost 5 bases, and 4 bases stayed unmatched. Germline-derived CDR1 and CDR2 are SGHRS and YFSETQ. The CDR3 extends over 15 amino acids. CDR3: CASSSLAGGDNEQFF. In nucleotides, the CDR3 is TGCGCCAGCAGCTCTCTAGCGGGGGGAGACAATGAGCAGTTCTTC. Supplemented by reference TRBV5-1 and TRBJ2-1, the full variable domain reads KAGVTQTPRYLIKTRGQQVTLSCSPISGHRSVSWYQQTPGQGLQFLFEYFSETQRNKGNFPGRFSGRQFSNSRSEMNVSTLELGDSALYLCASSSLAGGDNEQFFGPGTRLTVL.

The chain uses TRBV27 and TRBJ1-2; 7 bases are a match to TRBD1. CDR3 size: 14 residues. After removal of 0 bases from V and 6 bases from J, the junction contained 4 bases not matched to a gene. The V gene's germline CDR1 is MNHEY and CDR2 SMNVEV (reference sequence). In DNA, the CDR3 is TGTGCCAGCAGTTTATCGAGGACAGGAGATGGCTACACCTTC. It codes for CASSLSRTGDGYTF.

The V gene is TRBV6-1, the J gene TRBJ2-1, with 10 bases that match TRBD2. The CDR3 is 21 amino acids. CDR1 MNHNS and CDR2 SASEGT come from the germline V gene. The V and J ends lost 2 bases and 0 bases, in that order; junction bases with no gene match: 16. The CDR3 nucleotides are TGTGCCAGCAGTGAATCTCTTTTAGCGGGGGGCCAGTGGAGCTCCTACAATGAGCAGTTCTTC. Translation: CASSESLLAGGQWSSYNEQFF.

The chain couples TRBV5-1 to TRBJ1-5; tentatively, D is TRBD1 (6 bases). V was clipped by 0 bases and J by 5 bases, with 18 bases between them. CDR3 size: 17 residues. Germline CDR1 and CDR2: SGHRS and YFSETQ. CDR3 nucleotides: TGCGCCAGCAGCTTGGGCGGGGGCTCCTCTCTCGATCAGCCCCAGCATTTT. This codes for CASSLGGGSSLDQPQHF.

The CDR3 loop is CASSSRGAGSTYEQYF. CDR3 DNA: TGTGCCAGCAGCTCCCGAGGGGCGGGGTCAACCTACGAGCAGTACTTC. The chain carries TRBV7-2 and TRBJ2-7; a possible D gene is TRBD2 (6 bases). Looked up from germline, CDR1 is SGHTA and CDR2 is FQGNSA. The CDR3 is 16 residues long. V was pared by 4 bases and J by 2 bases, with 18 bases between.

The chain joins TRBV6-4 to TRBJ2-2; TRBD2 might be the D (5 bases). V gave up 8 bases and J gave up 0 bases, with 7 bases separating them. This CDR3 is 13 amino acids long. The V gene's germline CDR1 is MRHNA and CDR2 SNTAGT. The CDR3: CASGRSNTGELFF. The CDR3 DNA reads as TGTGCCAGCGGGAGATCGAACACCGGGGAGCTGTTTTTT.

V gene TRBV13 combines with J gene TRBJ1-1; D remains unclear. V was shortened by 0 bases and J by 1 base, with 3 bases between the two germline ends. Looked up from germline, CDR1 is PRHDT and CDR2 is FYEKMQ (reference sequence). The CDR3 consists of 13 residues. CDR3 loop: CASSLGSNTEAFF. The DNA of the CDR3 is TGTGCCAGCAGCTTAGGCTCGAACACTGAAGCTTTCTTT.

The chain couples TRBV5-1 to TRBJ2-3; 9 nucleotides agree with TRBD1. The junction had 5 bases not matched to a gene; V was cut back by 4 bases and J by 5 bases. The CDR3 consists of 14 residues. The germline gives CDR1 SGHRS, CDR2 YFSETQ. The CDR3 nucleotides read TGCGCCAGCAGCCGGACAGGGGCAAAAGATACGCAGTATTTT. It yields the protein CASSRTGAKDTQYF. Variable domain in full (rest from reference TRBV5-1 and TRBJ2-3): KAGVTQTPRYLIKTRGQQVTLSCSPISGHRSVSWYQQTPGQGLQFLFEYFSETQRNKGNFPGRFSGRQFSNSRSEMNVSTLELGDSALYLCASSRTGAKDTQYFGPGTRLTVL.

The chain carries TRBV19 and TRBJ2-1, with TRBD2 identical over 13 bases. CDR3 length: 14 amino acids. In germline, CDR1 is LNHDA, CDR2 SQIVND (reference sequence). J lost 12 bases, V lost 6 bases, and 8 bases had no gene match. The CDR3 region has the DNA TGTGCCAGTAGAGGACTAGCGGGGGTCACCGGGCAGTTCTTC. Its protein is CASRGLAGVTGQFF.

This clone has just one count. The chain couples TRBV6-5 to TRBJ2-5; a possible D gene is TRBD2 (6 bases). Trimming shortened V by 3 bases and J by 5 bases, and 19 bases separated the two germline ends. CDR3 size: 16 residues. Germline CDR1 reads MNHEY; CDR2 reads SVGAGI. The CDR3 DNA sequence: TGTGCCAGCAGTTATGTTCGGGGCGCGGAGGGCGAGACCCAGTACTTC. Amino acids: CASSYVRGAEGETQYF.

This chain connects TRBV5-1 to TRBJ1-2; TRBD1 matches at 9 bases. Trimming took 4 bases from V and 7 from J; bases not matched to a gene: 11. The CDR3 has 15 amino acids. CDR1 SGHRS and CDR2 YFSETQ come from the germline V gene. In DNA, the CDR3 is TGCGCCAGCAGCCCGAGGGGGGGACAGGGACCTGGCTACACCTTC. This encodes CASSPRGGQGPGYTF.

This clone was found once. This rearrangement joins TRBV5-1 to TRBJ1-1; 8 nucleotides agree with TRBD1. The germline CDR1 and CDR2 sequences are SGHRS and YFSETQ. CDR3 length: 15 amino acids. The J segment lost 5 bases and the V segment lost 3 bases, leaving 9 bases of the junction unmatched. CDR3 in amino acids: CASSSLQGEGTEAFF. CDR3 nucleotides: TGCGCCAGCAGCTCCCTACAGGGGGAAGGGACTGAAGCTTTCTTT.

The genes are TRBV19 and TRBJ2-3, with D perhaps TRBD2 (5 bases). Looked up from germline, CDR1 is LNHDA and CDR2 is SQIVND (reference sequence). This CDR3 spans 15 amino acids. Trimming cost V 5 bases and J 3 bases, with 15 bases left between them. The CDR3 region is CASSSSRTGTDTQYF. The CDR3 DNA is TGTGCCAGTAGTTCTTCCCGGACTGGGACAGATACGCAGTATTTT.

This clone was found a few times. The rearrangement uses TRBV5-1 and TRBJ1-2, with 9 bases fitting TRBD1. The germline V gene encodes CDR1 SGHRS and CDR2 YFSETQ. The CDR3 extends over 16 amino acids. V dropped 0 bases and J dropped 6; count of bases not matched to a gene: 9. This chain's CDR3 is CASSLGTDRGRDGYTF. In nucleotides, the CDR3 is TGCGCCAGCAGCTTGGGGACGGACAGGGGTCGGGATGGCTACACCTTC.

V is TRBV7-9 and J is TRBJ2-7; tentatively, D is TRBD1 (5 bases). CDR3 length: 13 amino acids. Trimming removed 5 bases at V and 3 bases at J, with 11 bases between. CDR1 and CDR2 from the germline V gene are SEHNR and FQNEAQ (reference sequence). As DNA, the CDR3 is TGTGCCAGCAGCAACAGGAACATCTACGAGCAGTACTTC. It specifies CASSNRNIYEQYF.

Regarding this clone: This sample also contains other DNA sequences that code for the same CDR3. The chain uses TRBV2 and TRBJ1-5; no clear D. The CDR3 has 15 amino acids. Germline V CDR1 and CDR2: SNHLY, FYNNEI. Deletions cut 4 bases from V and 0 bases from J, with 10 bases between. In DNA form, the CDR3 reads TGTGCCAGCAGTGGAGGCAGACTTAGCAATCAGCCCCAGCATTTT. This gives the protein CASSGGRLSNQPQHF.